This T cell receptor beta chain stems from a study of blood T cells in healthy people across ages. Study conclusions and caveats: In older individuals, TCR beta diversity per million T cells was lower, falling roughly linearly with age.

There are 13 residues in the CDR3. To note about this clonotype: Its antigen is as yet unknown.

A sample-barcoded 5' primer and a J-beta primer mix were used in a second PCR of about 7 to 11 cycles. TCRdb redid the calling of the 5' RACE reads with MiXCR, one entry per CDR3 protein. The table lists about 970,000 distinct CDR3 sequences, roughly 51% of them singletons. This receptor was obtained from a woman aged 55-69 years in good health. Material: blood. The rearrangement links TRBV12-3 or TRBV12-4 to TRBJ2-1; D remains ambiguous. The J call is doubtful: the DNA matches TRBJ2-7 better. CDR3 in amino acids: CASTHPGNNEQYF. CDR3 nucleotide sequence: TGTGCCAGCACCCATCCCGGTAACAATGAGCAGTACTTC.